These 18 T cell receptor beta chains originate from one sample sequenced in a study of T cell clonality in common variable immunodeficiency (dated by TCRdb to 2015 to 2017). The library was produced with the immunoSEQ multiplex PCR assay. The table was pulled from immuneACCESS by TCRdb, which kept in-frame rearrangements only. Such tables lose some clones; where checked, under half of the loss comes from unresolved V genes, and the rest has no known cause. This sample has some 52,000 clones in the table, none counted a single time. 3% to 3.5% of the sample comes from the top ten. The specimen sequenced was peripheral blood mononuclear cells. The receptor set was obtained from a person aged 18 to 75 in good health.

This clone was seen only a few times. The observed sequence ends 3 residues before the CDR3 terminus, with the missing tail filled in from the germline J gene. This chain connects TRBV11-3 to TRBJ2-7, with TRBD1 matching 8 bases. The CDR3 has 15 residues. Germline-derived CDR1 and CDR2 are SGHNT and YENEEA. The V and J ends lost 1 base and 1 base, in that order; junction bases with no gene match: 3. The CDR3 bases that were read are TGTGCCAGCAGCTTAGGGGGACAGGTGTCCTACGAG. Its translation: CASSLGGQVSYE. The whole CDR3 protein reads CASSLGGQVSYEQYF.

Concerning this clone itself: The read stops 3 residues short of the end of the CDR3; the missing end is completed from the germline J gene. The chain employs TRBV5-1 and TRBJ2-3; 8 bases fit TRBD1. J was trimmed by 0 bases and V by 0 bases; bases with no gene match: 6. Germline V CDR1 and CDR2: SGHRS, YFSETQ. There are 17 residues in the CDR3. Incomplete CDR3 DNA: TGCGCCAGCAGCTTGGCCGGGGACAGGAGGAGCACAGATACG. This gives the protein CASSLAGDRRSTDT. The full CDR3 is CASSLAGDRRSTDTQYF.

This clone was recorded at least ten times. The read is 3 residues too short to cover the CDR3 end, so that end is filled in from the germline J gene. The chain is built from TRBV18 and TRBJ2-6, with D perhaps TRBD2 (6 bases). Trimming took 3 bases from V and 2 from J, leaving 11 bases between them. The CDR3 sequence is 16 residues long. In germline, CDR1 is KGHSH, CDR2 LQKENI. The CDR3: CASSPGGETGANVLTF. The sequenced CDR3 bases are TGTGCCAGCTCACCCGGAGGGGAAACTGGGGCCAACGTC.

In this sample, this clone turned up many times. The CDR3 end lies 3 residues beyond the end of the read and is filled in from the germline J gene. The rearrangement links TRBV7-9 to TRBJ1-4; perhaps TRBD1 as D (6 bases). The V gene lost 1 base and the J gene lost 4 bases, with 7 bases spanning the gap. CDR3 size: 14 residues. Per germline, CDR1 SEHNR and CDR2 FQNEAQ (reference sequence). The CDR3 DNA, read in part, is TGTGCCAGCAGCTTAGGACAGGTTAATGAAAAA. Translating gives CASSLGQVNEK. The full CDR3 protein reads CASSLGQVNEKLFF.

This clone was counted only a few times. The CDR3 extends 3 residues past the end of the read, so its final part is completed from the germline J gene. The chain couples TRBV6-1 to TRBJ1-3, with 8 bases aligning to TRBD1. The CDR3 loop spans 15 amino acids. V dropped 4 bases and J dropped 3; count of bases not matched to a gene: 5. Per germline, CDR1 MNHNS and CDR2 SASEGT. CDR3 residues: CASSVGTGVGNTIYF. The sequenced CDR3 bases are TGTGCCAGCAGTGTTGGGACAGGAGTTGGAAACACC.

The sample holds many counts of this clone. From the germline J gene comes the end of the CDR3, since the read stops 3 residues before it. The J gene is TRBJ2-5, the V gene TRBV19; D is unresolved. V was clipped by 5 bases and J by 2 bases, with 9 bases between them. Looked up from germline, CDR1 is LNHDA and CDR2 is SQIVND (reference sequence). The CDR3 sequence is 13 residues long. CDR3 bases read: TGTGCCAGTAGTCAGGCATTTCAAGAGACC. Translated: CASSQAFQET. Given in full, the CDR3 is CASSQAFQETQYF.

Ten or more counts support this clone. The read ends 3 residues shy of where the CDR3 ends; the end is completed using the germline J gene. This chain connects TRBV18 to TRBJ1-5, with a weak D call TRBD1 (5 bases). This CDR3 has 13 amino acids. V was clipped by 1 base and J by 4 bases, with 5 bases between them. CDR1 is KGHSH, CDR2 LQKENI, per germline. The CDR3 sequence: CASSPQGNQPQHF. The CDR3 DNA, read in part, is TGTGCCAGCTCACCACAGGGGAATCAGCCC.

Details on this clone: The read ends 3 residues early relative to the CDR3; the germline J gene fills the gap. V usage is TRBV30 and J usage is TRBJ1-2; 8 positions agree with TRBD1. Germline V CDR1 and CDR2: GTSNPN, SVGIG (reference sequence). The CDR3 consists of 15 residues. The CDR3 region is CAWSVLQGANNDYTF. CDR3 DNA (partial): TGTGCCTGGAGTGTACTCCAGGGGGCGAACAATGAC. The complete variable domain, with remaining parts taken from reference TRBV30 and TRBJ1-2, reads SQTIHQWPATLVQPVGSPLSLECTVEGTSNPNLYWYRQAAGRGLQLLFYSVGIGQISSEVPQNLSASRPQDRQFILSSKKLLLSDSGFYLCAWSVLQGANNDYTFGSGTRLTVV.

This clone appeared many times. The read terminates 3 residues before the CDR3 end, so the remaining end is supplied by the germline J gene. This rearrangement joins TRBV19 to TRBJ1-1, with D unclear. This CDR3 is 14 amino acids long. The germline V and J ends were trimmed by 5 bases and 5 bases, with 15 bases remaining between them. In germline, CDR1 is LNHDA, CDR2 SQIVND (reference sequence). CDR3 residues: CASSPVVLRTEAFF. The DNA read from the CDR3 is TGTGCCAGTAGTCCCGTCGTTCTCCGTACTGAA.

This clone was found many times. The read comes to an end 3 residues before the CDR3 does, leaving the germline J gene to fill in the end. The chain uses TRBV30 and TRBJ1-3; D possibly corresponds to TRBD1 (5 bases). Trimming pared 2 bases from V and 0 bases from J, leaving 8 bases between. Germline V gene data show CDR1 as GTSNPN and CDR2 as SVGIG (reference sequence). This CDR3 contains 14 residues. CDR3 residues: CAWSKDSSGNTIYF. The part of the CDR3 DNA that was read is TGTGCCTGGAGTAAAGACAGCTCTGGAAACACC.

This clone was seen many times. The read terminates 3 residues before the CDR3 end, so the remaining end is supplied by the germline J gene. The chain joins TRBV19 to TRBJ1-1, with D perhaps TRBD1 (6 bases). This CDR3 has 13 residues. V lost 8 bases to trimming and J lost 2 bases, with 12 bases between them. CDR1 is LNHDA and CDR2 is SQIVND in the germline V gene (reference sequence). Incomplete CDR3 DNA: TGTGCCAGTGGAACAGGGATTAACACTGAA. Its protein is CASGTGINTE. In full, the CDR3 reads CASGTGINTEAFF.

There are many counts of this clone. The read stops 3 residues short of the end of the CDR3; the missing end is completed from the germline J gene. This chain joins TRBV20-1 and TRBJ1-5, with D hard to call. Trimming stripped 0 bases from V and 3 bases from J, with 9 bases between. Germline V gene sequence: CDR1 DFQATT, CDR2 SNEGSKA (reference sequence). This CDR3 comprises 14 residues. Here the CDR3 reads CSARDWADNQPQHF. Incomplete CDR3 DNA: TGCAGTGCTAGAGATTGGGCCGACAATCAGCCC.

The covered CDR3 bases are TGTGCCAGCAGCTCGGGACAGGGGATTCAGCCC. This translates into CASSSGQGIQP. The entire CDR3 reads CASSSGQGIQPQHF. The V and J genes are TRBV7-9 and TRBJ1-5, with TRBD1 matching 10 bases. The observed sequence ends 3 residues before the CDR3 terminus, with the missing tail filled in from the germline J gene. The CDR3 spans 14 residues. Germline V gene lookup returns CDR1 SEHNR and CDR2 FQNEAQ (reference sequence). Trimming removed 4 bases from V and 6 bases from J; junction bases left unmatched: 3. Full variable domain (rest looked up from reference TRBV7-9 and TRBJ1-5): DTGVSQNPRHKITKRGQNVTFRCDPISEHNRLYWYRQTLGQGPEFLTYFQNEAQLEKSRLLSDRFSAERPKGSFSTLEIQRTEQGDSAMYLCASSSGQGIQPQHFGDGTRLSIL.

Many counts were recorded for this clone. This CDR3 is CASSFGTGRAKLFF. CDR3 DNA, as far as it was read: TGTGCCAGCAGCTTCGGGACAGGGCGGGCAAAA. The chain is built from TRBV11-2 and TRBJ1-4; 9 bases are a match to TRBD1. Sequencing ends 3 residues short of the CDR3 end; the germline J gene provides the rest. The CDR3 covers 14 residues. The junction had 6 bases not matched to a gene; V was cut back by 3 bases and J by 10 bases. The V gene's germline CDR1 is SGHAT and CDR2 FQNNGV.

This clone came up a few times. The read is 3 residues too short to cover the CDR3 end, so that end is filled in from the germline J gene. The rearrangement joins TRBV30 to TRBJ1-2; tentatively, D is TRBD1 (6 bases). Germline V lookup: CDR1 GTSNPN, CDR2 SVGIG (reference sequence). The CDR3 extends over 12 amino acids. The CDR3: CAWSAGAGGYTF. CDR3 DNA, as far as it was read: TGTGCCTGGAGTGCAGGGGCGGGAGGC.

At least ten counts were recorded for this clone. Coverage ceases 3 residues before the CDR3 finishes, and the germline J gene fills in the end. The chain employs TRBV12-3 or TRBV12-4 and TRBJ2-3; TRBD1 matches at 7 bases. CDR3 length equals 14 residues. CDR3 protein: CASSFGSGQVAQYF. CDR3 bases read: TGTGCCAGCAGTTTTGGCTCTGGACAGGTTGCG.

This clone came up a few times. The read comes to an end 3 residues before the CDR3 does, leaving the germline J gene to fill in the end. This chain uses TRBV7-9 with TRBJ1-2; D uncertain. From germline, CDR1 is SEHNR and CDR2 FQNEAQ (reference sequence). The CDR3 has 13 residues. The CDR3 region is CASRKAGSGGYTF. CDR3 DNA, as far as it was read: TGTGCCAGCAGAAAAGCGGGGTCGGGCGGC.

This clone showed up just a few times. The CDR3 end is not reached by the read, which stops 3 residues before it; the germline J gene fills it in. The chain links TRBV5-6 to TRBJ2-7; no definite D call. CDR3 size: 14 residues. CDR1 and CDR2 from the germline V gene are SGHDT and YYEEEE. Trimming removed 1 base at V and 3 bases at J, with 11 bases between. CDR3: CASSLWQANYEQYF. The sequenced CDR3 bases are TGTGCCAGCAGCTTGTGGCAGGCGAACTACGAG.